These 18 T cell receptor beta chains came from one sample sequenced in a study of circulating and synovial CD4+ cells in juvenile arthritis. Assay used: immunoSEQ multiplex PCR; TCRdb lists only in-frame clones, some missing. Counted here are around 14,000 clones, over 80% occurring once; the ten biggest clones make up 3% to 4%. The sample comprised CD4+ T cells from synovial fluid. The receptors here all came from a human patient with juvenile idiopathic arthritis. Some clones in this sample may be carry-over from other donors' samples.

This clone was observed a few times. V is TRBV15 and J is TRBJ2-1; 10 nucleotides line up with TRBD1. J gave up 9 bases and V 4 bases, and 6 bases lay outside the gene matches. Germline loops: CDR1 LNHNV, CDR2 YYDKDF (reference sequence). This CDR3 contains 14 residues. CDR3 residues: CATSTDRGLGEQFF. Written as DNA, the CDR3 is TGTGCCACCAGCACAGACAGGGGGCTGGGTGAGCAGTTCTTC.

A single count supports this clone. A far larger clone is one base from this, pointing to a likely read error. The same CDR3 arises from other DNA sequences in this sample as well. The rearrangement links TRBV19 to TRBJ1-6; 10 positions match TRBD1. Germline V gene sequence: CDR1 LNHDA, CDR2 SQIVND (reference sequence). The CDR3 extends over 15 amino acids. CDR3 loop: CASSTTGGGNSPLHF. As DNA, the CDR3 is TGTGCCAGTAGTACGACAGGGGGCGGCAATTCTCCCCTCCACTTT.

The CDR3: CASSLSTANTGELFF. DNA of the CDR3: TGTGCCAGCAGCTTATCAACAGCGAACACCGGGGAGCTGTTTTTT. The rearrangement uses TRBV7-9 and TRBJ2-2; unclear D gene. The length of the CDR3 is 15 residues. The ends were cut back, 2 bases at V and 0 bases at J, with 7 bases in the middle. In germline, CDR1 is SEHNR, CDR2 FQNEAQ (reference sequence).

The V and J genes are TRBV6-5 and TRBJ1-2; tentative D call: TRBD1 (6 bases). The CDR3 is 15 residues long. Germline CDR1 reads MNHEY; CDR2 reads SVGAGI. V dropped 2 bases and J dropped 4 bases, with 14 bases sitting between them. The CDR3 reads CASSYTGLPIYGYTF. CDR3 nucleotide sequence: TGTGCCAGCAGTTACACAGGGTTGCCAATCTATGGCTACACCTTC.

The chain links TRBV7-6 to TRBJ1-1, with D perhaps matching TRBD1 (5 bases). This CDR3 has 14 amino acids. Germline CDR1 and CDR2: SGHVS and FNYEAQ. Trimming took 0 bases from V and 3 from J, leaving 8 bases between them. CDR3 region: CASSLAVGDTEAFF. Written as DNA, the CDR3 is TGTGCCAGCAGCTTAGCCGTAGGGGACACTGAAGCTTTCTTT.

The CDR3 DNA reads as TGTGCCAGCAGTTACTCGCTAGCGGGGGGACTCAATGAGCAGTTCTTC. It translates to CASSYSLAGGLNEQFF. The genes are TRBV6-5 and TRBJ2-1; 11 bases fit TRBD2. Germline CDR1 and CDR2: MNHEY and SVGAGI. The ends lost 0 bases at V and 6 bases at J; junction bases unmatched: 4. CDR3 length: 16 residues.

The rearrangement links TRBV4-3 to TRBJ2-1; D perhaps matches TRBD2 (6 bases). CDR1 is LGHNA, CDR2 YSLEER, per germline. CDR3 length equals 17 residues. V shed 1 base and J shed 0 bases, with 13 bases lying between them. CDR3 sequence (DNA): TGCGCCAGCAGCCAAGGGTCCCCCGGGGGCTCCTACAATGAGCAGTTCTTC. Amino acid sequence: CASSQGSPGGSYNEQFF.

The chain couples TRBV5-6 to TRBJ1-4; D remains unclear. The CDR3 spans 13 residues. Trimming stripped 6 bases from V and 7 bases from J, with 13 bases between. The germline gives CDR1 SGHDT, CDR2 YYEEEE. The DNA of the CDR3 is TGTGCCAGCAACGACTTGGAGAGTGAAAAACTGTTTTTT. This gives the protein CASNDLESEKLFF. The complete variable domain, with remaining parts taken from reference TRBV5-6 and TRBJ1-4, reads DAGVTQSPTHLIKTRGQQVTLRCSPKSGHDTVSWYQQALGQGPQFIFQYYEEEERQRGNFPDRFSGHQFPNYSSELNVNALLLGDSALYLCASNDLESEKLFFGSGTQLSVL.

The chain recombines TRBV30 with TRBJ1-1; 8 bases match TRBD1. The germline gives CDR1 GTSNPN, CDR2 SVGIG (reference sequence). The junction had 8 bases not matched to a gene; V was cut back by 3 bases and J by 5 bases. This CDR3 spans 14 amino acids. CDR3 bases: TGTGCCTGGAGCTTGACAGGGGTCCAAACTGAAGCTTTCTTT. It codes for CAWSLTGVQTEAFF.

The rearrangement uses TRBV4-1 and TRBJ2-5; weak D call: TRBD1 (6 bases). CDR3 length equals 15 residues. In germline, CDR1 is MGHRA, CDR2 YSYEKL. V lost 3 bases and J lost 0, with 11 bases in between. CDR3 protein: CASSHVGQYQETQYF. The CDR3, as DNA: TGCGCCAGCAGCCACGTCGGACAGTACCAAGAGACCCAGTACTTC.

V and J are TRBV9 and TRBJ2-7, with D maybe TRBD2 (5 bases). Trimming stripped 0 bases from V and 7 bases from J, with 17 bases between. CDR1 is SGDLS, CDR2 YYNGEE, per germline. The CDR3 contains 15 residues. For the CDR3, the DNA is TGTGCCAGCAGCGTAGGCGATAGCGAACGTCGGGAGCAGTACTTC. This codes for CASSVGDSERREQYF.

This rearrangement joins TRBV5-1 to TRBJ2-5; D is uncertain. Germline V gives CDR1 SGHRS, CDR2 YFSETQ. The CDR3 covers 13 residues. V gave up 0 bases and J gave up 3 bases, with 6 bases separating them. The CDR3 is CASSLAAKETQYF. For the CDR3, the DNA is TGCGCCAGCAGCTTGGCCGCTAAAGAGACCCAGTACTTC.

The rearrangement uses TRBV11-1 and TRBJ2-2; 10 bases align to TRBD1. The CDR3 length is 18 residues. Looked up from germline, CDR1 is SGHAT and CDR2 is FQDESV (reference sequence). Trimming at V came to 5 bases and at J to 2 bases, leaving 11 bases not matched to a gene. The CDR3 region is CASSRDRGTLSNTGELFF. The CDR3 nucleotides read TGTGCCAGCAGCCGGGACAGGGGCACCCTAAGCAACACCGGGGAGCTGTTTTTT.

CDR3 loop: CASSLGTGVGNTIYF. Here the CDR3 DNA reads TGTGCCAGCAGCCTCGGGACAGGGGTAGGAAACACCATATATTTT. The chain uses TRBV6-5 and TRBJ1-3; 10 bases are a match to TRBD1. Germline CDR1 reads MNHEY; CDR2 reads SVGAGI. The junction had 6 bases not matched to a gene; V was cut back by 6 bases and J by 4 bases. CDR3 size: 15 residues.

A word on this clone: A read error may account for a junction end that differs from germline. The chain carries TRBV6-5 and TRBJ1-1; the match to TRBD1 covers 9 bases. The CDR3 loop spans 15 amino acids. Germline lookup yields CDR1 MNHEY and CDR2 SVGAGI. CDR3 region: CASKIGTGKNTESFF. DNA for the CDR3: TGTGCCAGCAAAATAGGGACAGGGAAGAACACTGAATCTTTCTTT.

This chain connects TRBV7-9 to TRBJ2-5; 12 nucleotides match TRBD1. Trimming removed 4 bases from V and 4 bases from J; junction bases left unmatched: 7. The CDR3 extends over 16 amino acids. The germline gives CDR1 SEHNR, CDR2 FQNEAQ (reference sequence). CDR3 sequence: CASSWRGTGGPETQYF. CDR3 in DNA: TGTGCCAGCAGCTGGAGGGGGACAGGGGGCCCAGAGACCCAGTACTTC.

This chain connects TRBV5-6 to TRBJ2-7; 8 bases agree with TRBD1. Germline loops: CDR1 SGHDT, CDR2 YYEEEE. The CDR3 totals 16 residues. The V and J ends lost 0 bases and 3 bases, in that order; junction bases with no gene match: 8. CDR3 region: CASSLGQGSSRYEQYF. The CDR3 DNA follows: TGTGCCAGCAGCTTGGGACAGGGGTCCTCCCGCTACGAGCAGTACTTC.

This sequence joins TRBV9 and TRBJ2-1; TRBD2 matches 11 bases. Trimming at V came to 0 bases and at J to 10 bases, leaving 6 bases not matched to a gene. The CDR3 consists of 15 residues. Germline V CDR1 and CDR2: SGDLS, YYNGEE. The CDR3 reads CASSVGTSGPQEQFF. In nucleotides, the CDR3 is TGTGCCAGCAGCGTAGGGACTAGCGGGCCTCAAGAGCAGTTCTTC. The full variable domain, its missing parts supplied by reference TRBV9 and TRBJ2-1, is DSGVTQTPKHLITATGQRVTLRCSPRSGDLSVYWYQQSLDQGLQFLIQYYNGEERAKGNILERFSAQQFPDLHSELNLSSLELGDSALYFCASSVGTSGPQEQFFGPGTRLTVL.